This entry is about one T cell receptor beta chain. Antigen: not known. With a J-beta primer mix and a sample-barcoded 5' primer, a second PCR ran about 7 to 12 cycles. TCRdb re-derived calls from the 5' RACE reads in MiXCR, one entry per CDR3 protein. The profile shows roughly 800,000 distinct CDR3 sequences, roughly 25% of them singletons. The data stem from a study of blood T cells in healthy people across ages. Study-wide results and limits: Significant beta diversity loss was already apparent by age roughly 40, declining roughly linearly. It was held that diversity estimates obtained from one million T cells represented underestimates. Strong correlation existed between TCR beta diversity and naive T cell percentage.

The CDR3 covers 16 residues. Germline CDR1 reads SGHDN; CDR2 reads FVKESK. Trimming took 0 bases from V and 3 from J, leaving 12 bases between them. These data also formed part of another study, on T cells of mothers and their children. Turning to that study: Whether related or unrelated, pairs show similar shaping of TCR recombination output by thymic selection.

The specimen sequenced was blood. The TCR originated in a boy aged 10-17 years in good health. The chain combines TRBV14 with TRBJ2-1; D gene ambiguous. This CDR3 reads CASSQDPSPIYNEQFF. The CDR3 nucleotides read TGTGCCAGCAGCCAAGACCCATCCCCGATCTACAATGAGCAGTTCTTC.